The 16 T cell receptor beta chains presented below share a single source sample, sequenced in a study of OX40 agonist ivuxolimab in advanced cancers. Profiled with immunoSEQ multiplex PCR; TCRdb holds only in-frame clones, not every one. The sample shows tens of thousands of clones, more than 65% of them seen only once. Here the sequenced sample was CD4+ or CD8+ T cells sorted from blood, taken in a trial of the OX40 agonist ivuxolimab. The receptors stem from an adult with an advanced solid tumor such as melanoma, head and neck, liver or kidney cancer.

The chain couples TRBV5-6 to TRBJ2-1; no reliable D call. Germline lookup yields CDR1 SGHDT and CDR2 YYEEEE. Trimming stripped 0 bases from V and 10 bases from J, with 5 bases between. The length of the CDR3 is 11 residues. The CDR3 DNA reads TGTGCCAGCAGCTTGGGGGGAGAGCAGTTCTTC. The encoded protein is CASSLGGEQFF.

This chain connects TRBV28 to TRBJ2-7; D is unclear. The CDR3 length is 11 residues. The germline V and J ends were trimmed by 5 bases and 2 bases, with 4 bases remaining between them. Germline assignment: CDR1 MDHEN and CDR2 SYDVKM. Here the CDR3 reads CASSHTYEQYF. CDR3 nucleotides: TGTGCCAGCAGTCATACCTACGAGCAGTACTTC.

This rearrangement joins TRBV27 to TRBJ2-1, with TRBD1 matching 7 bases. Germline values: CDR1 MNHEY, CDR2 SMNVEV (reference sequence). The CDR3 sequence is 18 residues long. The ends lost 0 bases at V and 10 bases at J; junction bases unmatched: 18. The DNA for the CDR3 is TGTGCCAGCAGTTTATCGCCTCTCCTCGAACAGGGGCAGTGGGAGCAGTTCTTC. It yields the protein CASSLSPLLEQGQWEQFF.

This clone is medium-sized. The gene calls are TRBV19 and TRBJ1-5; D remains unclear. The CDR3 has 15 residues. The germline V and J ends were trimmed by 3 bases and 6 bases, with 15 bases remaining between them. Germline V gene sequence: CDR1 LNHDA, CDR2 SQIVND (reference sequence). This chain's CDR3 is CASSIYSIGSQPQHF. The CDR3 DNA follows: TGTGCCAGTAGTATTTATTCGATAGGCAGTCAGCCCCAGCATTTT.

This clone was seen once. The chain recombines TRBV6-5 with TRBJ2-1; no definite D call. V was clipped by 10 bases and J by 4 bases, with 8 bases between them. The length of the CDR3 is 11 residues. Germline V CDR1 and CDR2: MNHEY, SVGAGI. CDR3 in DNA: TGTGCCACTCTGGCTTACAATGAGCAGTTCTTC. This gives the protein CATLAYNEQFF.

This clone was picked up a small number of times. This chain uses TRBV5-6 with TRBJ1-2; 9 bases align to TRBD1. CDR1 and CDR2 (germline): SGHDT, YYEEEE. The trim removed 0 bases at V and 8 bases at J, leaving 2 bases unmatched. This CDR3 has 13 residues. The CDR3 region has the DNA TGTGCCAGCAGCTTGGGACAGGGGGAAGGCTACACCTTC. Protein product: CASSLGQGEGYTF.

This chain uses TRBV4-3 with TRBJ1-5; D unresolved. CDR1 LGHNA and CDR2 YSLEER come from the germline V gene. Trimming pared 7 bases from V and 0 bases from J, leaving 13 bases between. The CDR3 covers 15 residues. The CDR3 protein is CASKKEAYSNQPQHF. As DNA, the CDR3 is TGCGCCAGCAAGAAAGAAGCCTATAGCAATCAGCCCCAGCATTTT.

The CDR3 protein is CASSLGGGSSSYNEQFF. CDR3 sequence (DNA): TGTGCCAGCAGCTTGGGAGGCGGGAGTTCTTCCTACAATGAGCAGTTCTTC. The chain links TRBV5-4 to TRBJ2-1; 7 nucleotides align to TRBD2. The J segment lost 1 base and the V segment lost 0 bases, leaving 7 bases of the junction unmatched. Germline V lookup: CDR1 SGHNT, CDR2 YYREEE (reference sequence). The CDR3 is 17 amino acids. The variable domain in full, completed from reference TRBV5-4 and TRBJ2-1, reads ETGVTQSPTHLIKTRGQQVTLRCSSQSGHNTVSWYQQALGQGPQFIFQYYREEENGRGNFPPRFSGLQFPNYSSELNVNALELDDSALYLCASSLGGGSSSYNEQFFGPGTRLTVL.

CDR3 in DNA: TGTGCCAGCAGCTTAAACAGGGGGCTGGGCTACACCTTC. It specifies CASSLNRGLGYTF. This chain uses TRBV7-9 with TRBJ1-2; the match to TRBD1 covers 9 bases. Losses at the gene ends were 2 bases for V and 8 bases for J; bases not matched to a gene: 3. The CDR3 extends over 13 amino acids. CDR1 and CDR2 from the germline V gene are SEHNR and FQNEAQ (reference sequence).

The V and J genes are TRBV14 and TRBJ2-5; D not certain. Germline-derived CDR1 and CDR2 are SGHDN and FVKESK. Trimming took off 3 bases at V and 7 bases at J, with 18 bases between the two ends. The CDR3 has 15 amino acids. This chain's CDR3 is CASSHSGLSSGTQYF. CDR3 coding DNA: TGTGCCAGCAGCCATTCGGGCCTTTCCTCGGGGACCCAGTACTTC.

The chain uses TRBV7-9 and TRBJ2-3; 8 nucleotides match TRBD2. J was trimmed by 1 base and V by 6 bases; bases with no gene match: 6. Per the germline V gene, CDR1 is SEHNR and CDR2 is FQNEAQ (reference sequence). This CDR3 has 15 amino acids. CDR3 nucleotides: TGTGCCAGCAGACTTGGGACTAGTGGCACAGATACGCAGTATTTT. Encoded protein: CASRLGTSGTDTQYF.

This sequence joins TRBV28 and TRBJ2-7, with TRBD2 as a possible D gene (6 bases). Germline V CDR1 and CDR2: MDHEN, SYDVKM. Trimming cost V 2 bases and J 1 base, with 9 bases left between them. The CDR3 is made up of 14 amino acids. CDR3 sequence: CASSLIGGSYEQYV. In nucleotides, the CDR3 is TGTGCCAGCAGTTTAATCGGAGGGTCCTACGAGCAGTACGTC.

The rearrangement uses TRBV23-1 and TRBJ1-1; D is perhaps TRBD1 (5 bases). TRBV23-1 is an ORF; its function is uncertain. The CDR3 runs 13 residues. V lost 1 base to trimming and J lost 8 bases, with 11 bases between them. In DNA, the CDR3 is TGCGCCAGCAGTCAATTGACGTCAGGGGAAGCTTTCTTT. It yields the protein CASSQLTSGEAFF.

Notes on this clone: Distinct nucleotide sequences in the sample also encode this CDR3. The gene calls are TRBV9 and TRBJ1-3, with D possibly matching TRBD1 (6 bases). The CDR3 loop spans 15 amino acids. Trimming took 0 bases from V and 0 from J, leaving 7 bases between them. The germline V gene has CDR1 SGDLS and CDR2 YYNGEE. CDR3 amino acids: CASSVGQASGNTIYF. The CDR3 DNA reads as TGTGCCAGCAGCGTAGGACAGGCCTCTGGAAACACCATATATTTT.

This clone was observed many times. The V call is TRBV7-9, the J call TRBJ1-5; D is unclear. V gave up 5 bases and J gave up 4 bases, with 9 bases separating them. Germline CDR1 SEHNR, CDR2 FQNEAQ (reference sequence). CDR3 length: 13 residues. CDR3 loop: CASSPQVNQPQHF. In DNA form, the CDR3 reads TGTGCCAGCAGCCCACAAGTTAATCAGCCCCAGCATTTT.

The gene calls are TRBV4-1 and TRBJ1-1; 9 bases align to TRBD1. Germline trimming cut 4 bases from V and 0 bases from J; bases unmatched to any gene: 9. CDR1 and CDR2 from the germline V gene are MGHRA and YSYEKL. The CDR3 is 17 residues long. The CDR3 spells CASSRVQGAGMNTEAFF. The CDR3 coding sequence is TGCGCCAGCAGCCGAGTACAGGGGGCCGGGATGAACACTGAAGCTTTCTTT.